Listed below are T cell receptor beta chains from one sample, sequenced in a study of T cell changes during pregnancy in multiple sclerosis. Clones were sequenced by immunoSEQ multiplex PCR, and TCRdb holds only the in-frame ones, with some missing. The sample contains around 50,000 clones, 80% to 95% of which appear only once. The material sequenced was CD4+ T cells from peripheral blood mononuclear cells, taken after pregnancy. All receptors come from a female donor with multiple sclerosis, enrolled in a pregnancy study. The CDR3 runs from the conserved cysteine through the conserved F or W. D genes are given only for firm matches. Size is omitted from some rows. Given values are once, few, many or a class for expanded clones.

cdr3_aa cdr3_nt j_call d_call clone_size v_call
CASSPTGGRLNEQYF TGTGCCAGCAGCCCCACAGGGGGCAGACTCAACGAGCAGTACTTC TRBJ2-7 TRBD1 once TRBV5-4
CAWRWTSGGSYNEQFF TGTGCCTGGAGATGGACTAGCGGGGGGTCCTACAATGAGCAGTTCTTC TRBJ2-1 TRBD2 . TRBV30
CASSQGWAGGTEAFF TGCGCCAGCAGCCAAGGTTGGGCAGGGGGCACTGAAGCTTTCTTT TRBJ1-1 TRBD1 few TRBV4-1
CASSTQSGTEAFF TGTGCCAGCAGTACTCAGTCGGGCACTGAAGCTTTCTTT TRBJ1-1 . . TRBV7-9
CASSPRLAGGSTDTQYF TGTGCCAGCAGTCCGCGACTAGCGGGGGGATCCACAGATACGCAGTATTTT TRBJ2-3 TRBD2 . TRBV28
CATSRGQSDTEAFF TGTGCCACGTCCAGGGGGCAAAGTGACACTGAAGCTTTCTTT TRBJ1-1 TRBD1 . TRBV6-1
CASSPAGVTEAFF TGTGCCAGCTCACCGGCGGGGGTCACTGAAGCTTTCTTT TRBJ1-1 . . TRBV18
CASSQRDAGGGNEQFF TGCGCCAGCAGCCAAAGAGATGCAGGGGGCGGGAATGAGCAGTTCTTC TRBJ2-1 TRBD1 . TRBV4-1
CASSGGRDEKLFF TGTGCCAGCAGTGGGGGCAGGGATGAAAAACTGTTTTTT TRBJ1-4 . . TRBV2
CASSRMGLAETQYF TGCGCCAGCAGTAGGATGGGACTAGCCGAGACCCAGTACTTC TRBJ2-5 TRBD2 . TRBV5-1
CASSTWVRTEGDTQYF TGTGCCAGCAGCACCTGGGTCAGGACAGAGGGAGATACGCAGTATTTT TRBJ2-3 . . TRBV7-2
CASSQLAGVADTQYF TGTGCCAGCAGCCAACTAGCGGGGGTGGCAGATACGCAGTATTTT TRBJ2-3 TRBD2 . TRBV11-2
CASSYGGAHGNTIYF TGTGCCAGCAGTTACGGGGGGGCTCATGGAAACACCATATATTTT TRBJ1-3 . . TRBV6-5
CASSSGGLAFF TGTGCCAGCAGCTCGGGCGGACTGGCGTTCTTC TRBJ2-1 . few TRBV11-2
CASSERGRAGEAFF TGTGCCAGCAGTGAACGGGGTAGGGCCGGTGAAGCTTTCTTT TRBJ1-1 . . TRBV6-1
CASKHSYSNQPQHF TGTGCCAGCAAACACAGCTATAGCAATCAGCCCCAGCATTTT TRBJ1-5 . . TRBV6-1
CASSQDPRRDTQYF TGTGCCAGCAGCCAAGATCCGCGAAGAGATACGCAGTATTTT TRBJ2-3 . . TRBV4-2
CASSPLGQGRVEQYF TGTGCCAGCTCACCGTTGGGACAGGGGCGAGTCGAGCAGTACTTC TRBJ2-7 TRBD1 . TRBV18
CASSLNVPGYGYTF TGTGCCAGCAGCTTAAACGTCCCAGGTTATGGCTACACCTTC TRBJ1-2 . . TRBV7-2
CASSRGRGGLISPLHF TGCGCCAGCAGCCGCGGAAGGGGGGGGTTGATTTCACCCCTCCACTTT TRBJ1-6 . . TRBV4-3
CASSRDRDRSIQYF TGCGCCAGCAGCCGAGACCGGGACAGATCCATTCAGTACTTC TRBJ2-4 TRBD1 once TRBV4-1
CASSDGGRGVETQYF TGTGCCAGCAGTGATGGAGGGCGGGGGGTTGAGACCCAGTACTTC TRBJ2-5 TRBD2 . TRBV2
CASSLRAGGSSYNEQFF TGTGCCAGCAGCTTACGAGCGGGGGGGAGCTCCTACAATGAGCAGTTCTTC TRBJ2-1 TRBD2 . TRBV7-2
CASSREANEKLFF TGTGCCAGCAGCAGGGAGGCTAATGAAAAACTGTTTTTT TRBJ1-4 . once TRBV6-4
CASSPDSTYNEQFF TGTGCCAGCAGTCCTGACAGCACCTACAATGAGCAGTTCTTC TRBJ2-1 . . TRBV6-5
CASSTLPGGSYNEQFF TGTGCCAGCTCAACTTTACCGGGGGGCTCCTACAATGAGCAGTTCTTC TRBJ2-1 TRBD2 . TRBV18
CASSTGVALNTEAFF TGTGCCAGTAGTACAGGGGTTGCTCTGAACACTGAAGCTTTCTTT TRBJ1-1 . once TRBV19
CASIASNVQNTIYF TGTGCCAGCATAGCCTCAAACGTTCAAAACACCATATATTTT TRBJ1-3 . . TRBV2
CASSPPSGGRFDYTF TGTGCCAGCTCACCACCAAGTGGGGGCAGGTTCGACTACACCTTC TRBJ1-2 . . TRBV18
CASSQNRGFKLFF TGCGCCAGCAGCCAAAACAGGGGGTTTAAACTGTTTTTT TRBJ1-4 TRBD1 . TRBV4-3
CASALIVNTEAFF TGTGCCAGCGCCCTAATTGTGAACACTGAAGCTTTCTTT TRBJ1-1 . . TRBV2
CASSEQGGGSTGELFF TGTGCCAGCAGCGAACAGGGAGGGGGATCCACCGGGGAGCTGTTTTTT TRBJ2-2 . . TRBV7-3
CASKGLAGGNEQFF TGTGCCAGCAAAGGACTAGCGGGGGGGAATGAGCAGTTCTTC TRBJ2-1 TRBD2 . TRBV6-5
CSARDGVEAFF TGCAGTGCTAGAGACGGGGTTGAAGCTTTCTTT TRBJ1-1 . few TRBV20-1
CASSIQGVRADEQYF TGTGCCAGTAGTATACAGGGGGTCCGAGCTGACGAGCAGTACTTC TRBJ2-7 TRBD1 . TRBV19
CATSREFRTSETQYF TGTGCCACCAGCAGAGAGTTCAGGACTAGTGAGACCCAGTACTTC TRBJ2-5 TRBD2 . TRBV15
CASSLDREVTGELFF TGCGCCAGCAGCCTCGACAGGGAGGTTACCGGGGAGCTGTTTTTT TRBJ2-2 . . TRBV4-3
CASSSLAGGRHGYTF TGTGCCAGCAGTTCTTTGGCAGGGGGCAGGCATGGCTACACCTTC TRBJ1-2 TRBD1 . TRBV6-5
CASIKSRGYGYTF TGTGCCAGTATTAAGTCCAGGGGCTATGGCTACACCTTC TRBJ1-2 . once TRBV19
CASSLGLAGIYEQYF TGCGCCAGCAGCTTGGGACTAGCGGGTATATACGAGCAGTACTTC TRBJ2-7 TRBD2 . TRBV5-1
CASSLTGSTETQYF TGTGCCAGCAGCTTAACAGGGTCGACTGAGACCCAGTACTTC TRBJ2-5 . . TRBV5-5
CASGGAGGWDTQYF TGTGCCAGCGGGGGAGCGGGGGGGTGGGATACGCAGTATTTT TRBJ2-3 TRBD2 . TRBV7-2
CASSQGPVRLEAFF TGTGCCAGCAGCCAGGGGCCGGTAAGGCTTGAAGCTTTCTTT TRBJ1-1 . . TRBV7-3
CASSLEELAAPAYF TGTGCCAGCAGCTTAGAGGAACTAGCGGCCCCAGCGTATTTT TRBJ2-3 TRBD2 once TRBV7-6
CASSLRPAGALTGELFF TGTGCCAGCAGCTTAAGGCCAGCGGGGGCCCTCACCGGGGAGCTGTTTTTT TRBJ2-2 TRBD2 . TRBV7-3